Below are 26 T cell receptor beta chains sequenced from a single sample in a study of T cells after yellow fever vaccination (dated by TCRdb to between 2018 and 2021). The method was 5' RACE. Sequencing used an Illumina HiSeq 2500. TCRdb applied fastp at Q25 and MiXCR to the public reads, then kept only in-frame beta chains. Each CDR3 protein gets just one entry, which takes the most common genes and DNA from the rows behind it. Across this sample there are 300,000 to 350,000 distinct CDR3 sequences, with 7% to 9% seen only once. The top ten clonotypes cover 15% to 20% of the sample. In light of the paper, this sample's treatment or condition label describes: live attenuated yellow fever vaccine strain. The sample in question was PBMCs, obtained about 41 days after the first yellow fever vaccination. All receptors come from a man between 18 and 29 years old who received the YFV17D yellow fever vaccine.

This clonotype was counted only a few times. The chain is built from TRBV27 and TRBJ2-2; no firm D call. The V end lost 8 bases, the J end lost 1 base, and 5 bases lay between the germline ends. The CDR3 extends over 12 amino acids. Germline CDR1 MNHEY, CDR2 SMNVEV (reference sequence). DNA for the CDR3: TGTGCCAGCGGCGAGAACACCGGGGAGCTGTTTTTT. Encoded protein: CASGENTGELFF.

The chain recombines TRBV10-2 with TRBJ1-1; TRBD1 agrees at 9 bases. V lost 8 bases to trimming and J lost 2 bases; unmatched junction nucleotides: 3. The CDR3 spans 13 residues. CDR1 is WSHSY and CDR2 is SAAADI in the germline V gene. DNA of the CDR3: TGCGCCAGCGGGACAGGGCTCAACACTGAAGCTTTCTTT. It encodes CASGTGLNTEAFF.

The V gene is TRBV5-1, the J gene TRBJ1-1, with 7 nucleotides matching TRBD1. V gave up 0 bases and J gave up 5 bases; unmatched junction bases: 13. Germline loops: CDR1 SGHRS, CDR2 YFSETQ. The CDR3 loop spans 17 amino acids. This CDR3 reads CASSLAFFGDRATEAFF. CDR3 bases: TGCGCCAGCAGCTTGGCCTTTTTTGGGGACAGAGCGACTGAAGCTTTCTTT.

This clonotype was seen a handful of times. Written as DNA, the CDR3 is TGTGCCAGCAGCCTGACTAGACATGAGCAGTTCTTC. As protein: CASSLTRHEQFF. The chain employs TRBV3-1 and TRBJ2-1; possibly TRBD2 for D (6 bases). V lost 4 bases, J lost 8 bases, and 9 bases lay in between. The CDR3 covers 12 residues. The V gene's germline CDR1 is LGHDT and CDR2 YNNKEL (reference sequence).

This clonotype has a handful of counts. For the CDR3, the DNA is TGTGCCAGCAGTTTTCTTTTGGACCAGTACTTC. As protein: CASSFLLDQYF. The rearrangement uses TRBV12-3 or TRBV12-4 and TRBJ2-5; D is unresolved. The CDR3 runs 11 residues. Trimming removed 3 bases at V and 10 bases at J, with 9 bases between.

This clonotype was seen ten or more times. The rearrangement uses TRBV5-1 and TRBJ1-5; D is undetermined. Germline values: CDR1 SGHRS, CDR2 YFSETQ. Trimming pared 4 bases from V and 6 bases from J, leaving 11 bases between. This CDR3 is built from 13 residues. Written as DNA, the CDR3 is TGCGCCAGCAGCCCATCCGGGAGTCAGCCCCAGCATTTT. This codes for CASSPSGSQPQHF.

The rearrangement joins TRBV30 to TRBJ2-2, with 7 bases aligning to TRBD2. The length of the CDR3 is 15 residues. V was clipped by 3 bases and J by 2 bases; unmatched bases: 6. Germline V CDR1 and CDR2: GTSNPN, SVGIG (reference sequence). In nucleotides, the CDR3 is TGTGCCTGGAGCCGAGCGGGGAGTAACACCGGGGAGCTGTTTTTT. It encodes CAWSRAGSNTGELFF.

The chain is built from TRBV7-9 and TRBJ1-6, with D perhaps TRBD1 (6 bases). The germline V gene has CDR1 SEHNR and CDR2 FQNEAQ (reference sequence). This CDR3 is built from 17 residues. V was clipped by 5 bases and J by 2 bases, with 16 bases between them. CDR3 protein: CASSRDRNVAYNSPLHF. CDR3 DNA sequence: TGTGCCAGCAGCAGAGACAGGAACGTCGCCTATAATTCACCCCTCCACTTT.

The J gene is TRBJ2-4, the V gene TRBV6-1; weak D call: TRBD2 (5 bases). This CDR3 spans 14 amino acids. Trimming pared 7 bases from V and 1 base from J, leaving 11 bases between. CDR1 is MNHNS, CDR2 SASEGT, per germline. The CDR3 protein is CASNQLGAKNIQYF. The CDR3 region has the DNA TGTGCCAGCAACCAACTAGGGGCCAAAAACATTCAGTACTTC.

The chain recombines TRBV5-1 with TRBJ2-2, with D uncertain. The V end was cut by 4 bases, the J end by 4 bases, with 5 bases between. The germline CDR1 and CDR2 sequences are SGHRS and YFSETQ. The CDR3 is 12 residues long. The CDR3 is CASSATTGELFF. The CDR3 nucleotides are TGCGCCAGCAGCGCGACCACCGGGGAGCTGTTTTTT.

This clonotype was detected ten times or more. This chain joins TRBV7-9 and TRBJ2-3, with D possibly being TRBD1 (6 bases). CDR3 length equals 15 residues. V lost 8 bases and J 0 bases, leaving 15 bases between the germline ends. Germline V gene lookup returns CDR1 SEHNR and CDR2 FQNEAQ (reference sequence). The CDR3 protein is CASHLLGASTDTQYF. The CDR3 DNA reads TGTGCCAGCCACCTTCTGGGGGCTAGCACAGATACGCAGTATTTT.

This chain links TRBV3-1 with TRBJ2-7; 7 bases match TRBD1. CDR1 and CDR2 (germline): LGHDT, YNNKEL (reference sequence). This CDR3 is built from 15 residues. Trimming took 1 base from V and 2 from J; bases not matched to a gene: 5. The CDR3: CASSQGTGTPYEQYF. The CDR3, as DNA: TGTGCCAGCAGCCAAGGGACAGGCACTCCCTACGAGCAGTACTTC.

This clonotype was counted only a few times. The J gene is TRBJ2-4, the V gene TRBV6-2 or TRBV6-3; TRBD2 matches at 8 bases. The germline V gene encodes CDR1 MNHEY and CDR2 SVGEGT. J gave up 7 bases and V 0 bases, and 8 bases lay outside the gene matches. The CDR3 runs 16 residues. The CDR3 here is CASSYSTGGAKNIQYF. As DNA, the CDR3 is TGTGCCAGCAGTTACTCGACCGGGGGGGCTAAGAACATTCAGTACTTC.

This clonotype was counted a few times. The rearrangement uses TRBV6-2 or TRBV6-3 and TRBJ2-3; TRBD2 matches 14 bases. CDR1 is MNHEY and CDR2 is SVGEGT in the germline V gene. This CDR3 comprises 16 residues. V lost 6 bases, J lost 5 bases, and 7 bases stayed unmatched. CDR3 coding DNA: TGTGCCAGCAGACTGGGACTAGCGGGGGCTTTAGATACGCAGTATTTT. Protein: CASRLGLAGALDTQYF.

This chain joins TRBV12-3 or TRBV12-4 and TRBJ2-7, with D possibly TRBD2 on 6 matching bases. The CDR3 is 15 residues long. V gave up 4 bases and J gave up 7 bases, with 20 bases separating them. DNA for the CDR3: TGTGCCAGCAGTTCGCGGGATGGGGTTCCCTGGGAGCAGTACTTC. Translated: CASSSRDGVPWEQYF.

This clonotype came up a few times. The rearrangement links TRBV4-1 to TRBJ2-7, with a weak D call TRBD1 (7 bases). CDR3 length equals 19 residues. CDR1 MGHRA and CDR2 YSYEKL come from the germline V gene. Trimming took 3 bases from V and 0 from J, leaving 24 bases between them. CDR3 region: CASSQSPARGVASSYEQYF. DNA of the CDR3: TGCGCCAGCAGCCAGAGCCCCGCCAGGGGGGTTGCTAGCTCCTACGAGCAGTACTTC.

The CDR3 here is CASMGAQETQYF. The CDR3 coding sequence is TGTGCCAGCATGGGCGCCCAAGAGACCCAGTACTTC. This sequence joins TRBV5-4 and TRBJ2-5, with unresolved D. The V gene's germline CDR1 is SGHNT and CDR2 YYREEE (reference sequence). This CDR3 region has 12 residues. The ends were cut back, 6 bases at V and 1 base at J, with 7 bases in the middle.

This clonotype was seen once. The J gene is TRBJ2-1, the V gene TRBV11-2, with D possibly matching TRBD2 (6 bases). This CDR3 is 17 amino acids long. Germline CDR1 reads SGHAT; CDR2 reads FQNNGV. Deletions cut 5 bases from V and 3 bases from J, with 20 bases between. CDR3 sequence reads: CASSGGAGRAGYNEQFF. CDR3 nucleotides: TGTGCCAGCAGCGGAGGGGCGGGGCGGGCGGGCTACAATGAGCAGTTCTTC.

This clonotype was seen many times. V gene TRBV4-3 combines with J gene TRBJ1-5; D ambiguous. There are 14 residues in the CDR3. Germline loops: CDR1 LGHNA, CDR2 YSLEER. Trimming removed 2 bases at V and 4 bases at J, with 9 bases between. The CDR3 spells CASSQSSVNQPQHF. The DNA for the CDR3 is TGCGCCAGCAGCCAATCAAGCGTTAATCAGCCCCAGCATTTT.

At least ten counts were recorded for this clonotype. The chain employs TRBV25-1 and TRBJ1-6; D possibly corresponds to TRBD1 (5 bases). CDR3 length: 14 residues. V lost 3 bases and J 7 bases, leaving 10 bases between the germline ends. Germline assignment: CDR1 MGHDK and CDR2 SYGVNS. CDR3 sequence (DNA): TGTGCCAGCAGTGACGGACATAAGAATTCACCCCTCCACTTT. It specifies CASSDGHKNSPLHF.

This clonotype appeared a few times. This sequence joins TRBV7-2 and TRBJ1-1; 7 positions agree with TRBD1. With V trimmed by 5 bases and J by 1 base, 10 bases remained unmatched. Per germline, CDR1 SGHTA and CDR2 FQGNSA. The CDR3 is made up of 16 amino acids. The CDR3: CASSVRPQGRNTEAFF. CDR3 in DNA: TGTGCCAGCAGCGTAAGACCACAGGGGAGGAACACTGAAGCTTTCTTT.

This clonotype was counted between two and nine times. The rearrangement links TRBV7-8 to TRBJ2-5; 14 nucleotides agree with TRBD2. V trimming: 5 bases; J trimming: 3 bases; junction bases outside the gene matches: 8. The germline CDR1 and CDR2 sequences are SGHVS and FQNEAQ. This CDR3 contains 17 residues. The CDR3, as DNA: TGTGCCAGCAGCGGCAGACTAGCGGGGGGGCCGGAAGAGACCCAGTACTTC. This gives the protein CASSGRLAGGPEETQYF. The full variable domain, completed using reference TRBV7-8 and TRBJ2-5, is GAGVSQSPRYKVAKRGQDVALRCDPISGHVSLFWYQQALGQGPEFLTYFQNEAQLDKSGLPSDRFFAERPEGSVSTLKIQRTQQEDSAVYLCASSGRLAGGPEETQYFGPGTRLLVL.

CDR3 residues: CASSQERGFSYTF. The CDR3 region has the DNA TGTGCCAGCAGCCAAGAAAGGGGGTTTAGTTACACCTTC. V and J are TRBV3-1 and TRBJ1-2, with a weak D call TRBD1 (6 bases). CDR1 is LGHDT and CDR2 is YNNKEL in the germline V gene (reference sequence). V shed 0 bases and J shed 11 bases, with 13 bases lying between them. The CDR3 is made up of 13 amino acids.

This clonotype has a count of ten or more. This chain links TRBV19 with TRBJ1-2; TRBD1 might be the D (5 bases). Germline V CDR1 and CDR2: LNHDA, SQIVND (reference sequence). V gave up 7 bases and J gave up 4 bases, with 13 bases separating them. CDR3 length: 13 amino acids. DNA for the CDR3: TGTGCCAGTACCCGTGGGGCTTCCTATGGCTACACCTTC. Encoded protein: CASTRGASYGYTF.

V is TRBV7-9 and J is TRBJ2-3; 10 bases agree with TRBD2. The CDR3 spans 14 residues. The V gene's germline CDR1 is SEHNR and CDR2 FQNEAQ (reference sequence). Germline trimming cut 5 bases from V and 3 bases from J; bases unmatched to any gene: 2. The CDR3 bases are TGTGCCAGCAGCCAACTAGCGGGGACAGATACGCAGTATTTT. It translates to CASSQLAGTDTQYF.

This clonotype occurred a few times. The chain uses TRBV28 and TRBJ1-5; TRBD1 might be the D (6 bases). V dropped 5 bases and J dropped 4 bases, with 15 bases sitting between them. The CDR3 sequence is 15 residues long. The germline V gene has CDR1 MDHEN and CDR2 SYDVKM. CDR3 bases: TGTGCCAGCAGTCTGATGTCGGGGGCGAATCAGCCCCAGCATTTT. As protein: CASSLMSGANQPQHF.